The next 26 T cell receptor beta chains were all read from a single sample in a study of post-analysis software for immune sequencing data. Findings of the study overall: Higher frequency in patients than in controls was seen for about five TRBV segments, with TRBV5-6, TRBV5-1 and TRBV20-1 among them.

Unique molecular identifiers were carried by the TCR beta cDNA libraries. TCRdb reprocessed the PCR reads via MiXCR and lists one record per CDR3 protein. The table has roughly 800,000 distinct CDR3 sequences, approximately 44% seen once. Antigens of these TCRs are unknown. Sequencing used blood. These TCRs come from a girl aged 5-17 years with multiple sclerosis.

The V gene is TRBV4-3, the J gene TRBJ2-7; 8 nucleotides align to TRBD2. The germline gives CDR1 LGHNA, CDR2 YSLEER. The V gene end was trimmed by 2 bases and the J gene end by 2 bases; junction bases not matched to a gene: 5. The CDR3 loop spans 15 amino acids. The CDR3 reads CASSQLLAGPYEQYF. CDR3 DNA sequence: TGCGCCAGCAGCCAACTGCTAGCGGGCCCCTACGAGCAGTACTTC.

This clonotype was found a few times. V is TRBV10-2 and J is TRBJ2-1, with D perhaps TRBD1 or TRBD2 (5 bases each). CDR1 is WSHSY, CDR2 SAAADI, per germline. CDR3 length equals 14 residues. V was pared by 6 bases and J by 2 bases, with 11 bases between. As DNA, the CDR3 is TGCGCCAGCAGCCTGGGACGAACCTACAATGAGCAGTTCTTC. It translates to CASSLGRTYNEQFF.

The chain uses TRBV7-3 and TRBJ2-1, with D perhaps being TRBD1 or TRBD2 (5 bases each). V gave up 4 bases and J gave up 8 bases, with 12 bases separating them. CDR1 is SGHTA, CDR2 FQGTGA, per germline. There are 13 residues in the CDR3. The CDR3 bases are TGTGCCAGCAGCTCTCTTGGGGGACATGAGCAGTTCTTC. Amino acid sequence: CASSSLGGHEQFF.

This clonotype was counted between two and nine times. The chain is built from TRBV20-1 and TRBJ2-3, with no clear D. The germline V and J ends were trimmed by 5 bases and 0 bases, with 15 bases remaining between them. The CDR3 spans 15 residues. Germline CDR1 is DFQATT and CDR2 is SNEGSKA (reference sequence). CDR3 nucleotides: TGCAGTGCTCAGATGGTAACCGCTAGCACAGATACGCAGTATTTT. The encoded protein is CSAQMVTASTDTQYF.

The chain links TRBV4-2 to TRBJ1-2; D call uncertain. V was pared by 0 bases and J by 7 bases, with 15 bases between. Per germline, CDR1 LGHNA and CDR2 YNFKEQ. CDR3 size: 15 residues. In DNA, the CDR3 is TGTGCCAGCAGCCAAGAGGCGTCGGAGGTTGGTGGCTACACCTTC. Encoded protein: CASSQEASEVGGYTF.

The V gene is TRBV25-1, the J gene TRBJ2-7; perhaps TRBD2 as D (5 bases). The DNA end lines up better with TRBJ2-5; the J call may be wrong. Germline V lookup: CDR1 MGHDK, CDR2 SYGVNS. CDR3 length equals 16 residues. The CDR3 nucleotides are TGTGCCAGCAGTGGAAGCTCGGGCAGGAGGAGAGAGACCCAGTACTTC. It codes for CASSGSSGRRRETQYF.

As for this clonotype: Germline is not matched at one junction end, which may reflect a read error. J is TRBJ1-1 and V is TRBV12-3 or TRBV12-4; no clear D. CDR3 length: 13 amino acids. The CDR3 DNA sequence: TGTGCCGGCAGTTTGAAAGGGAGGTCCGAGGCTTTCTTT. Translation gives CAGSLKGRSEAFF.

The V gene is TRBV14, the J gene TRBJ2-4; possibly TRBD1 for D (6 bases). The ends were cut back, 6 bases at V and 6 bases at J, with 9 bases in the middle. The length of the CDR3 is 12 residues. Germline V gene lookup returns CDR1 SGHDN and CDR2 FVKESK. The CDR3 bases are TGTGCCAGCAGTCAACAGGGAAACATTCAGTACTTC. As protein: CASSQQGNIQYF.

This clonotype occurred a few times. The chain carries TRBV7-3 and TRBJ2-1; D unclear. The V gene lost 3 bases and the J gene lost 6 bases, with 12 bases spanning the gap. This CDR3 is 14 amino acids long. CDR1 SGHTA and CDR2 FQGTGA come from the germline V gene. The CDR3 spells CASSFSRPPNEQFF. DNA of the CDR3: TGTGCCAGCAGCTTTTCACGGCCACCCAATGAGCAGTTCTTC.

The rearrangement uses TRBV29-1 and TRBJ2-6; TRBD1 is a possible D gene (6 bases). The CDR3 is 16 residues long. Germline CDR1 SQVTM, CDR2 ANQGSEA. Trimming took off 4 bases at V and 2 bases at J, with 15 bases between the two ends. CDR3 sequence: CSVVGRGPTGANVLTF. The CDR3 DNA sequence: TGCAGCGTTGTCGGCAGGGGCCCCACTGGGGCCAACGTCCTGACTTTC. Full variable domain (rest looked up from reference TRBV29-1 and TRBJ2-6): SAVISQKPSRDICQRGTSLTIQCQVDSQVTMMFWYRQQPGQSLTLIATANQGSEATYESGFVIDKFPISRPNLTFSTLTVSNMSPEDSSIYLCSVVGRGPTGANVLTFGAGSRLTVL.

This clonotype was detected only a few times. This chain uses TRBV29-1 with TRBJ2-7; D might be TRBD2 (7 bases). With 6 bases removed from V and 0 bases from J, the gap between germline ends came to 12 bases. Germline values: CDR1 SQVTM, CDR2 ANQGSEA. There are 13 residues in the CDR3. DNA for the CDR3: TGCAGCGTAGTAGGGGGGGCCTCCTACGAGCAGTACTTC. Residues: CSVVGGASYEQYF.

Only a few counts were recorded for this clonotype. Compared with germline, one end of the junction differs, possibly owing to a read error. The chain uses TRBV12-3 or TRBV12-4 and TRBJ1-1; D remains unclear. The CDR3 sequence is 12 residues long. The CDR3 sequence is CASSLANIEAFF. The CDR3 DNA sequence: TGTGCCAGCAGTTTGGCAAACATTGAAGCTTTCTTT.

In its sample, this clonotype was seen a few times. The V and J genes are TRBV7-9 and TRBJ2-1, with unresolved D. V was trimmed by 2 bases and J by 0 bases, leaving 11 bases between them. CDR3 length: 16 amino acids. Germline values: CDR1 SEHNR, CDR2 FQNEAQ (reference sequence). In nucleotides, the CDR3 is TGTGCCAGCAGCTTAAAACCCGCGGCCTCCTACAATGAGCAGTTCTTC. Translating gives CASSLKPAASYNEQFF. The whole variable domain, filled in from reference TRBV7-9 and TRBJ2-1, reads DTGVSQNPRHKITKRGQNVTFRCDPISEHNRLYWYRQTLGQGPEFLTYFQNEAQLEKSRLLSDRFSAERPKGSFSTLEIQRTEQGDSAMYLCASSLKPAASYNEQFFGPGTRLTVL.

The chain combines TRBV7-9 with TRBJ2-7; a weak D match, TRBD2 (5 bases). The CDR3 extends over 16 amino acids. The germline V gene encodes CDR1 SEHNR and CDR2 FQNEAQ (reference sequence). V dropped 1 base and J dropped 0 bases, with 13 bases sitting between them. This CDR3 reads CASSLVGEGPSYEQYF. The CDR3 DNA reads TGTGCCAGCAGCTTAGTAGGTGAGGGTCCCTCCTACGAGCAGTACTTC.

A few counts support this clonotype. The chain uses TRBV20-1 and TRBJ2-7; 14 bases are a match to TRBD2. CDR1 is DFQATT and CDR2 is SNEGSKA in the germline V gene (reference sequence). Trimming cost V 7 bases and J 7 bases; bases outside gene matches: 12. This CDR3 contains 15 residues. In nucleotides, the CDR3 is TGCAGTGTCTCGACTAGCGGGGGGGCCACTAGAGAGCAGTACTTC. Protein: CSVSTSGGATREQYF.

This clonotype appeared a few times. V gene TRBV4-1 combines with J gene TRBJ1-2, with TRBD1 as a possible D gene (5 bases). The germline V gene has CDR1 MGHRA and CDR2 YSYEKL. Trimming shortened V by 1 base and J by 6 bases, and 15 bases separated the two germline ends. CDR3 length: 15 residues. CDR3 sequence (DNA): TGCGCCAGCAGCCAAGGCACAGGACTTTCGGATGGCTACACCTTC. Protein product: CASSQGTGLSDGYTF.

The genes are TRBV7-9 and TRBJ2-3; 10 positions match TRBD2. This CDR3 spans 16 amino acids. The ends lost 7 bases at V and 5 bases at J; junction bases unmatched: 12. Looked up from germline, CDR1 is SEHNR and CDR2 is FQNEAQ (reference sequence). The CDR3 sequence: CASTIRSGRKGDTQYF. The CDR3, as DNA: TGTGCCAGCACCATACGTAGCGGGAGGAAAGGAGATACGCAGTATTTT.

This clonotype has just a few counts. This chain connects TRBV12-3 or TRBV12-4 to TRBJ2-5, with D perhaps matching TRBD1 (6 bases). The CDR3 is 14 amino acids. Trimming removed 5 bases from V and 5 bases from J, with 15 bases in between. This chain's CDR3 is CASSTGSLVETQYF. The CDR3 DNA reads TGTGCCAGCAGTACAGGGAGCCTAGTGGAGACCCAGTACTTC.

The chain uses TRBV5-1 and TRBJ2-1; 7 nucleotides align to TRBD2. With V trimmed by 4 bases and J by 6 bases, 7 bases remained unmatched. Germline values: CDR1 SGHRS, CDR2 YFSETQ. This CDR3 contains 14 residues. The CDR3 protein is CASSPMTSPNEQFF. The CDR3 DNA follows: TGCGCCAGCAGCCCCATGACTAGCCCCAATGAGCAGTTCTTC. Combining the CDR3 with reference TRBV5-1 and TRBJ2-1 gives the whole variable domain KAGVTQTPRYLIKTRGQQVTLSCSPISGHRSVSWYQQTPGQGLQFLFEYFSETQRNKGNFPGRFSGRQFSNSRSEMNVSTLELGDSALYLCASSPMTSPNEQFFGPGTRLTVL.

The chain has TRBV24-1 and TRBJ2-3; 7 nucleotides match TRBD2. Germline CDR1 reads KGHDR; CDR2 reads SFDVKD. The trim removed 2 bases at V and 1 base at J, leaving 5 bases unmatched. CDR3 size: 16 residues. The CDR3 is CATSDWDYPGTDTQYF. CDR3 nucleotide sequence: TGTGCCACCAGTGATTGGGACTACCCCGGCACAGATACGCAGTATTTT.

The gene calls are TRBV6-4 and TRBJ2-3, with D perhaps TRBD1 (5 bases). CDR1 and CDR2 (germline): MRHNA, SNTAGT. This CDR3 is built from 16 residues. Trimming took 6 bases from V and 2 from J, leaving 18 bases between them. CDR3 sequence reads: CASSPTGDRHTDTQYF. For the CDR3, the DNA is TGTGCCAGCAGCCCCACAGGCGACCGCCACACAGATACGCAGTATTTT.

The chain joins TRBV20-1 to TRBJ2-5; tentatively, D is TRBD2 (5 bases). This CDR3 is built from 13 residues. Germline V gene lookup returns CDR1 DFQATT and CDR2 SNEGSKA (reference sequence). Trimming cost V 3 bases and J 5 bases, with 13 bases left between them. The CDR3 DNA reads as TGCAGTGCTAGTCGGGAAGCATGGGAGACCCAGTACTTC. Translation gives CSASREAWETQYF.

Regarding this clonotype: A much larger clone differs from this one at a single base, so this may be a read error. The gene calls are TRBV5-1 and TRBJ1-5; possible D gene TRBD1, 5 bases. This CDR3 spans 14 amino acids. Germline V gives CDR1 SGHRS, CDR2 YFSETQ. The CDR3 loop reads CAGSLGLPNQPQHF. The CDR3 bases are TGCGCCGGCAGCTTGGGGCTGCCCAATCAGCCCCAGCATTTT. The full variable domain, rest sourced from reference TRBV5-1 and TRBJ1-5, is KAGVTQTPRYLIKTRGQQVTLSCSPISGHRSVSWYQQTPGQGLQFLFEYFSETQRNKGNFPGRFSGRQFSNSRSEMNVSTLELGDSALYLCAGSLGLPNQPQHFGDGTRLSIL.

This clonotype showed up just a few times. The rearrangement links TRBV6-4 to TRBJ1-2; 9 bases match TRBD1. The V segment lost 3 bases and the J segment 4 bases; nucleotides outside the gene matches: 6. There are 15 residues in the CDR3. CDR1 and CDR2 (germline): MRHNA, SNTAGT. The chain's CDR3 is CASSEWTGDGYGYTF. CDR3 nucleotides: TGTGCCAGCAGTGAATGGACAGGGGACGGCTATGGCTACACCTTC.

The chain joins TRBV7-8 to TRBJ2-1, with D hard to call. The CDR3 covers 12 residues. Trimming cost V 5 bases and J 4 bases, with 6 bases left between them. In germline, CDR1 is SGHVS, CDR2 FQNEAQ. CDR3 sequence reads: CASSAKYNEQFF. In nucleotides, the CDR3 is TGTGCCAGCAGCGCTAAGTACAATGAGCAGTTCTTC.

The chain uses TRBV15 and TRBJ2-7; D is perhaps TRBD2 (6 bases). This CDR3 region has 17 residues. V gave up 0 bases and J gave up 7 bases, with 22 bases separating them. The germline gives CDR1 LNHNV, CDR2 YYDKDF (reference sequence). The CDR3 reads CATSRDIEGGPYNEQYF. CDR3 sequence (DNA): TGTGCCACCAGCAGAGATATTGAGGGAGGACCGTACAATGAGCAGTACTTC.